The following is a T cell receptor beta chain sequence with its context. Its specificity is not known. This entry comes from a study of identical twins. General study points: With abundant cord blood beta clonotypes, insertions were fewer; memory repertoires showed no such pattern.

The V and J ends lost 1 base and 4 bases respectively, with 22 bases between them. There are 18 residues in the CDR3. From the 5' RACE reads, TCRdb called clonotypes with MiXCR, one entry per CDR3 protein. The sample gives about 550,000 distinct CDR3 sequences, more than 20% of which show up once; 0.45% to 0.5% is in the top ten. This sample was shared with a second study, whose subject was yellow fever vaccine responses in identical twins.

The clonotype comes from a woman younger than 30 in good health. The sample taken for sequencing was CD4+ T cells sorted from blood. V and J are TRBV12-3 or TRBV12-4 and TRBJ1-1; maybe TRBD1 (6 bases). CDR3 protein: CASSLESGAGRRGTEAFF. The CDR3, as DNA: TGTGCCAGCAGTTTAGAGTCGGGGGCAGGGCGGAGAGGCACTGAAGCTTTCTTT.